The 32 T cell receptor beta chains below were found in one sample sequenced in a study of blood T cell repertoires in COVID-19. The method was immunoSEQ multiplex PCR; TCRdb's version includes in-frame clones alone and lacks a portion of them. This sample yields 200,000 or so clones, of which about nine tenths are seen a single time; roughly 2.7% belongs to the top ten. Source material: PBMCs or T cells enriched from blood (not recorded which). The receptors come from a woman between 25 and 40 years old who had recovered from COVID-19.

This chain's CDR3 is CASSLARGYNSPLHF. In DNA form, the CDR3 reads TGTGCCAGCAGCTTAGCGCGGGGTTATAATTCACCCCTCCACTTT. The chain has TRBV7-8 and TRBJ1-6; the D is unclear. CDR1 is SGHVS and CDR2 is FQNEAQ in the germline V gene. CDR3 length: 15 residues. Trimming left V 0 bases short and J 4 bases short, with 7 bases between.

The CDR3 nucleotides are TGTGCCAGCTCACCTTTGGGACATGTCACAGATACGCAGTATTTT. This codes for CASSPLGHVTDTQYF. The chain carries TRBV18 and TRBJ2-3; TRBD1 might be the D (6 bases). The CDR3 extends over 15 amino acids. The V end lost 3 bases, the J end lost 2 bases, and 12 bases lay between the germline ends. From germline, CDR1 is KGHSH and CDR2 LQKENI.

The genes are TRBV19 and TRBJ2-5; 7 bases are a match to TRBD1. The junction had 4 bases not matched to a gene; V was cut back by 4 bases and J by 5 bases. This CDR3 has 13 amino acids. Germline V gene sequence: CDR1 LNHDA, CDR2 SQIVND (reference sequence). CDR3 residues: CASSSNRGETQYF. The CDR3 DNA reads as TGTGCCAGTAGTAGCAACAGGGGCGAGACCCAGTACTTC.

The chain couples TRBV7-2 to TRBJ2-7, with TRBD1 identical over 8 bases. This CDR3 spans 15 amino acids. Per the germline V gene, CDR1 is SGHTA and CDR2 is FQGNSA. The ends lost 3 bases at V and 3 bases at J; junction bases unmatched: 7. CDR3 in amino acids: CASSFDRDRLYEQYF. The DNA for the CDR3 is TGTGCCAGCAGCTTTGACCGGGACAGGCTCTACGAGCAGTACTTC.

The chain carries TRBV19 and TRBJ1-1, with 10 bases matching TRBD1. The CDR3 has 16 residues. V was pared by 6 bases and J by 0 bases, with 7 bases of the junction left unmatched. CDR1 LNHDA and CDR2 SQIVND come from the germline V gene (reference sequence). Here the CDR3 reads CASRMDRGDMNTEAFF. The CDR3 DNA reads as TGTGCCAGTAGGATGGACAGGGGGGATATGAACACTGAAGCTTTCTTT.

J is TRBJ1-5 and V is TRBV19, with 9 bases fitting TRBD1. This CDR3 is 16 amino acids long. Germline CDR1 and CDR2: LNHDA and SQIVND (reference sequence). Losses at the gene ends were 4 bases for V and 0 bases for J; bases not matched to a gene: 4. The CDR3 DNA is TGTGCCAGTAGTACCCGACAGGGGGTTAGCAATCAGCCCCAGCATTTT. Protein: CASSTRQGVSNQPQHF.

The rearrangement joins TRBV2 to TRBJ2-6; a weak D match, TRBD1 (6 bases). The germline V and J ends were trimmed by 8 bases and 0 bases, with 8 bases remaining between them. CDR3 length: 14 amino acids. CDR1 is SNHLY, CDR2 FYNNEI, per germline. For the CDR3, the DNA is TGTGCCAGCGGGACAAACTCTGGGGCCAACGTCCTGACTTTC. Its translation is CASGTNSGANVLTF.

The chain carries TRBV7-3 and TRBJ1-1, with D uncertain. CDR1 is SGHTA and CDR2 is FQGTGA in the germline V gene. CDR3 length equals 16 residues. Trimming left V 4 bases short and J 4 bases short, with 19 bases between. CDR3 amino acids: CASSSTRGAVATEAFF. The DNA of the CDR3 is TGTGCCAGCAGCTCGACCCGAGGAGCGGTGGCCACTGAAGCTTTCTTT.

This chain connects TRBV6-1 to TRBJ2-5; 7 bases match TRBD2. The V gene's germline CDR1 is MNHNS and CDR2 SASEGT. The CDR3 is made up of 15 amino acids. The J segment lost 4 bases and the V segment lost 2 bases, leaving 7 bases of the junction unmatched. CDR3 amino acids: CASSELAALGETQYF. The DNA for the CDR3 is TGTGCCAGCAGTGAACTAGCGGCGCTGGGAGAGACCCAGTACTTC.

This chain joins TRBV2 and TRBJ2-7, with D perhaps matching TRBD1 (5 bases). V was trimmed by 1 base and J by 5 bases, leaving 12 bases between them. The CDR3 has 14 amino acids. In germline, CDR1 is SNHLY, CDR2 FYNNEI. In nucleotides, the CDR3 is TGTGCCAGCAGTGAAGGGGCAGGGTTCAACGAGCAGTACTTC. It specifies CASSEGAGFNEQYF.

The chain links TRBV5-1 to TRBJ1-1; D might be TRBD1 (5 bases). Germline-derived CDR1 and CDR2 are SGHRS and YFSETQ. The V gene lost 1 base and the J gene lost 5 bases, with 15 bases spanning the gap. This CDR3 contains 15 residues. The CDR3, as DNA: TGCGCCAGCAGCTTGACAGGAACGTTTAGTACTGAAGCTTTCTTT. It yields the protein CASSLTGTFSTEAFF.

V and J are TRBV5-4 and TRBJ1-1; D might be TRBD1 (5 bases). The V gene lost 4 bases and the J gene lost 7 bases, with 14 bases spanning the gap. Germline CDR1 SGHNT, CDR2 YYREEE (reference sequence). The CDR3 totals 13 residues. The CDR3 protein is CASSRERGLEAFF. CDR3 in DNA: TGTGCCAGCAGCCGAGAAAGGGGACTTGAAGCTTTCTTT.

The CDR3 sequence is CASSLRGRGDTQYF. The CDR3 nucleotides are TGTGCCAGCAGCCTGCGGGGGCGAGGAGATACGCAGTATTTT. This chain connects TRBV11-2 to TRBJ2-3; perhaps TRBD2 as D (7 bases). Germline assignment: CDR1 SGHAT and CDR2 FQNNGV. Trimming removed 5 bases from V and 5 bases from J, with 14 bases in between. The CDR3 covers 14 residues.

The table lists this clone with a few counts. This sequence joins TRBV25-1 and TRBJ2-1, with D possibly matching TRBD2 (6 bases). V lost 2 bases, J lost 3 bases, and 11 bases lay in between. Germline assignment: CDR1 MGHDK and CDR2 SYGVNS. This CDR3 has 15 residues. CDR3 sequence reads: CASSELGGVYNEQFF. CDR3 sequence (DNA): TGTGCCAGCAGTGAACTCGGGGGAGTCTACAATGAGCAGTTCTTC.

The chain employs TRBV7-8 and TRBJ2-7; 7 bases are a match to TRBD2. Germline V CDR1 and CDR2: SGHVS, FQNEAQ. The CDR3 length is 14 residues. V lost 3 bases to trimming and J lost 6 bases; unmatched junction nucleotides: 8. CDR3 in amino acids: CASSFPSGEGEQYF. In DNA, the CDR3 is TGTGCCAGCAGCTTCCCTTCGGGGGAGGGCGAGCAGTACTTC. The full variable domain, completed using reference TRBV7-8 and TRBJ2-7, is GAGVSQSPRYKVAKRGQDVALRCDPISGHVSLFWYQQALGQGPEFLTYFQNEAQLDKSGLPSDRFFAERPEGSVSTLKIQRTQQEDSAVYLCASSFPSGEGEQYFGPGTRLTVT.

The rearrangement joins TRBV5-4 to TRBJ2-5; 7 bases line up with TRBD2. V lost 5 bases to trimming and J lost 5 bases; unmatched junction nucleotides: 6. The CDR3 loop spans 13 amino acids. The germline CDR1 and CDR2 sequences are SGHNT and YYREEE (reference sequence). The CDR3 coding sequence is TGTGCCAGCAGTCGGGACTACTGGGAGACCCAGTACTTC. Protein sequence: CASSRDYWETQYF.

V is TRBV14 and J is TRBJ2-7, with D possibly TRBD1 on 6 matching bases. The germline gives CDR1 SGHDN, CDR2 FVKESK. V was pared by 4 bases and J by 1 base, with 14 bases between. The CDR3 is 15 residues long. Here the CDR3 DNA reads TGTGCCAGCAGCCGTGGTGGTCAGGGGTCCTACGAGCAGTACTTC. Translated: CASSRGGQGSYEQYF. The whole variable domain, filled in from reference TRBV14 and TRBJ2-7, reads EAGVTQFPSHSVIEKGQTVTLRCDPISGHDNLYWYRRVMGKEIKFLLHFVKESKQDESGMPNNRFLAERTGGTYSTLKVQPAELEDSGVYFCASSRGGQGSYEQYFGPGTRLTVT.

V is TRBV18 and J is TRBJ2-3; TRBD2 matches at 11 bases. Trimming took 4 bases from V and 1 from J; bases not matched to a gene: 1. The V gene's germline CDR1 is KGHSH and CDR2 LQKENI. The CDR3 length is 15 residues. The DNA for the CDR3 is TGTGCCAGCTCACTGACTAGCGGGGGCACAGATACGCAGTATTTT. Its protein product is CASSLTSGGTDTQYF. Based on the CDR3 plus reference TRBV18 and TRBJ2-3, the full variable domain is NAGVMQNPRHLVRRRGQEARLRCSPMKGHSHVYWYRQLPEEGLKFMVYLQKENIIDESGMPKERFSAEFPKEGPSILRIQQVVRGDSAAYFCASSLTSGGTDTQYFGPGTRLTVL.

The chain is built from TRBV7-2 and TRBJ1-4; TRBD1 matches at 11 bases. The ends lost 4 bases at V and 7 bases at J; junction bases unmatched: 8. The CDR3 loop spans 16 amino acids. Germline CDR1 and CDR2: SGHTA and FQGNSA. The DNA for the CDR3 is TGTGCCAGCAGCTCACGAGGACAGGGGGCAGGTGAAAAACTGTTTTTT. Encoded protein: CASSSRGQGAGEKLFF.

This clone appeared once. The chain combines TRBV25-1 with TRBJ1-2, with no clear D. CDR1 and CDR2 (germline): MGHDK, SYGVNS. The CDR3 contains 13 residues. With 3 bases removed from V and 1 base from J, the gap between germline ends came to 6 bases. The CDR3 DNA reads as TGTGCCAGCAGTGAGATCGGTAACTATGGCTACACCTTC. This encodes CASSEIGNYGYTF.

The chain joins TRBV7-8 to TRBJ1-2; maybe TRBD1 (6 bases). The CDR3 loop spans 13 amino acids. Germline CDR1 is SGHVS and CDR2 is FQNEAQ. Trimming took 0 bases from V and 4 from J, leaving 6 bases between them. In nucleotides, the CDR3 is TGTGCCAGCAGCTTAGCAGGGGGCTATGGCTACACCTTC. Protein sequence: CASSLAGGYGYTF.

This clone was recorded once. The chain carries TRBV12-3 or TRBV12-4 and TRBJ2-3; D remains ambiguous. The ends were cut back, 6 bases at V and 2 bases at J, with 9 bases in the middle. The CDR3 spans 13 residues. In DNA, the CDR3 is TGTGCCAGCAGGCCCTCCTACACAGATACGCAGTATTTT. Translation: CASRPSYTDTQYF.

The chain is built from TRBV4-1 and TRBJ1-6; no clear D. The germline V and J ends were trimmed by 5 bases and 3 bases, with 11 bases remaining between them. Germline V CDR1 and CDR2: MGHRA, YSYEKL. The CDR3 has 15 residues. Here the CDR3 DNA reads TGCGCCAGCAGCTCCCGGTCAGGCTATAATTCACCCCTCCACTTT. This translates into CASSSRSGYNSPLHF.

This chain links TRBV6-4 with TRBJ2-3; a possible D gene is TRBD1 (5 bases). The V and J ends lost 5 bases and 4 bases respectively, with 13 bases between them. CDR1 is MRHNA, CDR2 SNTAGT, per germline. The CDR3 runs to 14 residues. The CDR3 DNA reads TGTGCCAGCAGTCCAGGGTTTATCGCAGATACGCAGTATTTT. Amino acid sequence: CASSPGFIADTQYF.

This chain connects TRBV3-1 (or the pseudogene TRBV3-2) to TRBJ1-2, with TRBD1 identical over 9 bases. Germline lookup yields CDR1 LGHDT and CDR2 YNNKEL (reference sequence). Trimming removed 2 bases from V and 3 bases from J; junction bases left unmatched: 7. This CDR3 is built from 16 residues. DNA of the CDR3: TGTGCCAGCAGCCAAAGCTTGGACAGGGGTGACTATGGCTACACCTTC. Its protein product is CASSQSLDRGDYGYTF.

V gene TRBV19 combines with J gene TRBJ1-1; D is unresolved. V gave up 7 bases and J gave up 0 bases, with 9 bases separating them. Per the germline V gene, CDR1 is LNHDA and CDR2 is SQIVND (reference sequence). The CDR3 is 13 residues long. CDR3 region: CASTLSVNTEAFF. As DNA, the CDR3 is TGTGCCAGTACCCTCTCCGTGAACACTGAAGCTTTCTTT.

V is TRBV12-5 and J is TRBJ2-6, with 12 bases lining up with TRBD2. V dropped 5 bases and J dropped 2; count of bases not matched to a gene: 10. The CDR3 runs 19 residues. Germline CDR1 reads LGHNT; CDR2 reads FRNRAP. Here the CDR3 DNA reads TGTGCTAGTGGTCCTCCCCGGACTAGCGGGGTTCCTGGGGCCAACGTCCTGACTTTC. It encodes CASGPPRTSGVPGANVLTF.

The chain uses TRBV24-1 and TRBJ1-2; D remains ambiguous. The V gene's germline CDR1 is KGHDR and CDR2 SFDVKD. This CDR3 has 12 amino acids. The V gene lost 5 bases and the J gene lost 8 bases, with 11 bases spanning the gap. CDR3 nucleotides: TGTGCCACCAGTGCGGTAAGCGAGGGCTACACCTTC. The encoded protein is CATSAVSEGYTF.

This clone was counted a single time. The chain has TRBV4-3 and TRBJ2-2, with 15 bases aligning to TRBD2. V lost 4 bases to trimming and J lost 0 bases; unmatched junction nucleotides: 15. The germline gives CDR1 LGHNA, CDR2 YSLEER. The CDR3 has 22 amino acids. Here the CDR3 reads CASSPSMGLAGGHFANTGELFF. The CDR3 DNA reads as TGCGCCAGCAGCCCTTCTATGGGACTAGCGGGGGGCCACTTCGCGAACACCGGGGAGCTGTTTTTT.

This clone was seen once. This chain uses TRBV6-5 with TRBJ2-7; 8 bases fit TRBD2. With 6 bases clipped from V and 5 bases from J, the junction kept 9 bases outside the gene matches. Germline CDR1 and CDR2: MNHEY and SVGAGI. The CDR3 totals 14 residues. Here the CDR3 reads CASSSTGGADEQYF. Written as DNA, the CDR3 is TGTGCCAGCAGCTCCACCGGGGGGGCCGACGAGCAGTACTTC.

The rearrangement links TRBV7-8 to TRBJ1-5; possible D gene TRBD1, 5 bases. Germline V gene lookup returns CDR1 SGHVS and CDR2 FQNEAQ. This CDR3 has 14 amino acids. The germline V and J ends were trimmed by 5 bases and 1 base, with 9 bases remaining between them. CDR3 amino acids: CASSPWTSNQPQHF. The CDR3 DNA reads TGTGCCAGCAGCCCATGGACAAGCAATCAGCCCCAGCATTTT.

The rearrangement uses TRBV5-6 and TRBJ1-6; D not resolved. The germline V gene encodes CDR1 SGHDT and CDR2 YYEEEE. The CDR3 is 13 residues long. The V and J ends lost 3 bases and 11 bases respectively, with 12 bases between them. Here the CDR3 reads CASSSPGATPLHF. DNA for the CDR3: TGTGCCAGCAGCTCACCCGGTGCTACACCCCTCCACTTT. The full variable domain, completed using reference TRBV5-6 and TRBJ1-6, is DAGVTQSPTHLIKTRGQQVTLRCSPKSGHDTVSWYQQALGQGPQFIFQYYEEEERQRGNFPDRFSGHQFPNYSSELNVNALLLGDSALYLCASSSPGATPLHFGNGTRLTVT.